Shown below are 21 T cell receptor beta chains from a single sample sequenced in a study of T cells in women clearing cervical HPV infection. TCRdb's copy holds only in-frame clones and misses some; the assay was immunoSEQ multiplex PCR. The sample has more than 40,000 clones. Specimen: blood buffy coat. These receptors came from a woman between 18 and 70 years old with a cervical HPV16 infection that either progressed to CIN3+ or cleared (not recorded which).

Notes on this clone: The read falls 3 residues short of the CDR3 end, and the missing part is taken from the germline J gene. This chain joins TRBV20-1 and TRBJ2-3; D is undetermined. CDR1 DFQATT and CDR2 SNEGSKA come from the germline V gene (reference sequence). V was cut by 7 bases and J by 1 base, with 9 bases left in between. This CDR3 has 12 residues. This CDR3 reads CSVRRRTDTQYF. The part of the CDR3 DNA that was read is TGCAGTGTGCGGAGACGCACAGATACG.

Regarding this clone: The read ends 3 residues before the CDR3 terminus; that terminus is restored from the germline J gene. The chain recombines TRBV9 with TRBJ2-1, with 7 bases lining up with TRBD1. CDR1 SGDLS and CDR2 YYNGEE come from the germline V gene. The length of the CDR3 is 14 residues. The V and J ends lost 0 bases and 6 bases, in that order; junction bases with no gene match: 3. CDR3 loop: CASSVGQGSNEQFF. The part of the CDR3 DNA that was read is TGTGCCAGCAGCGTAGGACAGGGTTCCAATGAG. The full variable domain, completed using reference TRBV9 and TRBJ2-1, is DSGVTQTPKHLITATGQRVTLRCSPRSGDLSVYWYQQSLDQGLQFLIQYYNGEERAKGNILERFSAQQFPDLHSELNLSSLELGDSALYFCASSVGQGSNEQFFGPGTRLTVL.

Here the CDR3 reads CSARALTSGVETQYF. The sequenced part of the CDR3 DNA is TGCAGTGCTAGAGCCCTGACTAGCGGGGTTGAGACC. The chain joins TRBV20-1 to TRBJ2-5, with 11 positions matching TRBD2. The read halts 3 residues ahead of the CDR3 end, with the missing end drawn from the germline J gene. The CDR3 is 15 residues long. V gave up 1 base and J gave up 5 bases; unmatched junction bases: 6. Looked up from germline, CDR1 is DFQATT and CDR2 is SNEGSKA (reference sequence).

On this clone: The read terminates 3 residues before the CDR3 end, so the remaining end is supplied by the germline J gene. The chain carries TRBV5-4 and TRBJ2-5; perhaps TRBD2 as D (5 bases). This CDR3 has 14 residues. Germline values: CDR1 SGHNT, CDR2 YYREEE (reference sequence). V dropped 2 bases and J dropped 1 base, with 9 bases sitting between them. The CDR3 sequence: CASSLRTSQETQYF. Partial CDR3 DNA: TGTGCCAGCAGCTTACGGACTTCCCAAGAGACC. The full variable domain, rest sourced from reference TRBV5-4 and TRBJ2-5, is ETGVTQSPTHLIKTRGQQVTLRCSSQSGHNTVSWYQQALGQGPQFIFQYYREEENGRGNFPPRFSGLQFPNYSSELNVNALELDDSALYLCASSLRTSQETQYFGPGTRLLVL.

The part of the CDR3 DNA that was read is TGCAGTGCATCCCATCATAGCGGGGGGCCCCTCGAG. Amino acid sequence: CSASHHSGGPLE. The CDR3, in full, reads CSASHHSGGPLEQYF. The chain carries TRBV20-1 and TRBJ2-7, with 10 bases identical to TRBD2. With the read ending 3 residues before the CDR3 end, the germline J gene is used to fill in that end. The CDR3 consists of 15 residues. With V trimmed by 6 bases and J by 6 bases, 14 bases remained unmatched. Per germline, CDR1 DFQATT and CDR2 SNEGSKA (reference sequence).

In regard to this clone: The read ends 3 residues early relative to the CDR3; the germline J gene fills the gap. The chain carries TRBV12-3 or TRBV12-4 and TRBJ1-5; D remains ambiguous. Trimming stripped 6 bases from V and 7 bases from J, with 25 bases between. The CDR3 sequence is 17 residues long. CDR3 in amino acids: CASSRYPGLSSDQPQHF. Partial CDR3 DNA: TGTGCCAGCAGCCGCTATCCCGGACTCTCCTCGGACCAGCCC.

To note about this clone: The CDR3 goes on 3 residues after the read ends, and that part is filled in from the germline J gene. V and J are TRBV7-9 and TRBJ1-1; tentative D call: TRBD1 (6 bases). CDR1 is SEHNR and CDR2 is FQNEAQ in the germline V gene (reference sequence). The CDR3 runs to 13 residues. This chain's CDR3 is CASSPEDRRVAFF. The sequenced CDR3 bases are TGTGCCAGCAGCCCAGAAGACAGGAGAGTA.

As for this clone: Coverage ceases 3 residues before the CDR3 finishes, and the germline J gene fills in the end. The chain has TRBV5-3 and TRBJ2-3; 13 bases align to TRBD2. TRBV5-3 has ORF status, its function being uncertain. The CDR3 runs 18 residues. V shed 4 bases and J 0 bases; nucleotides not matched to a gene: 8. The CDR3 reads CARSKGLAGAFSTDTQYF. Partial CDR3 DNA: TGTGCCAGAAGCAAAGGACTAGCGGGGGCCTTTAGCACAGATACG.

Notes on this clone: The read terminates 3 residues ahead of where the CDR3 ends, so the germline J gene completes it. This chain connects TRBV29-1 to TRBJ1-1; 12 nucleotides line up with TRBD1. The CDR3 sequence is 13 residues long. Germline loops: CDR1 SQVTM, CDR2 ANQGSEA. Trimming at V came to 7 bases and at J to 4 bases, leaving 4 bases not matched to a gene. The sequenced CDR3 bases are TGCAGCGGTTGGGACAGGGGGCCCACTGAA. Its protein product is CSGWDRGPTE. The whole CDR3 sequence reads CSGWDRGPTEAFF. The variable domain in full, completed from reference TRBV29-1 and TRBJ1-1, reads SAVISQKPSRDICQRGTSLTIQCQVDSQVTMMFWYRQQPGQSLTLIATANQGSEATYESGFVIDKFPISRPNLTFSTLTVSNMSPEDSSIYLCSGWDRGPTEAFFGQGTRLTVV.

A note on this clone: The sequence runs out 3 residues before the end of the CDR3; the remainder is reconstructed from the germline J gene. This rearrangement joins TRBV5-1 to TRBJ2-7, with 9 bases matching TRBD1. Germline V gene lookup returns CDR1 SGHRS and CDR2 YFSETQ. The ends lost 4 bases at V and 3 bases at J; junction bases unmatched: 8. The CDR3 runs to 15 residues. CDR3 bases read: TGCGCCAGCAGCCAATTCCGGGACAGGGACTACGAG. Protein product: CASSQFRDRDYE. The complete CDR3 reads CASSQFRDRDYEQYF.

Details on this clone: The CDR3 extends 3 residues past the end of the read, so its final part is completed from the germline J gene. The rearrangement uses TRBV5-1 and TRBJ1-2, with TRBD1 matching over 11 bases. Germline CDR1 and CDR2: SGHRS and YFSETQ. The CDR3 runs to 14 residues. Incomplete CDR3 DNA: TGCGCCAGCAGCCATGGACAGGGGGCCTACGAC. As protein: CASSHGQGAYD. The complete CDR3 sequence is CASSHGQGAYDYTF.

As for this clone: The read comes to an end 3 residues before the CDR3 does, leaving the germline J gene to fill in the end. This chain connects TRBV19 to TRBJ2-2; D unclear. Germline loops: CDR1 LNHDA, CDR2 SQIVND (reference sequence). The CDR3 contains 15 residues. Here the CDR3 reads CASSTPRASNEKLFF. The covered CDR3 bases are TGTGCCAGTAGTACCCCCCGAGCCTCTAATGAAAAG.

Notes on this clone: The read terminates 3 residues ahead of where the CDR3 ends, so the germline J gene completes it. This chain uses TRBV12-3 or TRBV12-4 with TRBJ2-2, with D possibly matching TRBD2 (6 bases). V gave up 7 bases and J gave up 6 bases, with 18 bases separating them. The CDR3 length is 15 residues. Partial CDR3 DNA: TGTGCCAGCACCTCAATAGCGGTTGTCCCCGGGGAG. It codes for CASTSIAVVPGE. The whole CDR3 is CASTSIAVVPGELFF.

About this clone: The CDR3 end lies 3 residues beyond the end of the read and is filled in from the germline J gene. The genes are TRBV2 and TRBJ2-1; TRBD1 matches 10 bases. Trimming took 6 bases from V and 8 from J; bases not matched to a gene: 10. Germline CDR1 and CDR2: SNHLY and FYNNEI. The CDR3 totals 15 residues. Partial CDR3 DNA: TGTGCCAGCAGGGCCGGGGACAGGGGTGGGGATGAG. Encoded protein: CASRAGDRGGDE. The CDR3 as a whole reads CASRAGDRGGDEQFF.

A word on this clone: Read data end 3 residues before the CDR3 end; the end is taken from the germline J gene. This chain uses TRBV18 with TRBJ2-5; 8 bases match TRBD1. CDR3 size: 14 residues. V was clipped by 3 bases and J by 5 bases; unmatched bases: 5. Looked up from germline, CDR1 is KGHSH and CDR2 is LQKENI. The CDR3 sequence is CASSPRTGTETQYF. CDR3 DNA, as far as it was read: TGTGCCAGCTCACCCCGGACAGGGACGGAGACC.

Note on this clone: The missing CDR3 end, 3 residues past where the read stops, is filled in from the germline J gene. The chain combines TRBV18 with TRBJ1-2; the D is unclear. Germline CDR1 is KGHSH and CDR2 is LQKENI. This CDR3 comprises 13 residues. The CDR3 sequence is CASSPASVYDYTF. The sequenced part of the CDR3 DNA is TGTGCCAGCTCACCTGCCAGCGTGTACGAC.

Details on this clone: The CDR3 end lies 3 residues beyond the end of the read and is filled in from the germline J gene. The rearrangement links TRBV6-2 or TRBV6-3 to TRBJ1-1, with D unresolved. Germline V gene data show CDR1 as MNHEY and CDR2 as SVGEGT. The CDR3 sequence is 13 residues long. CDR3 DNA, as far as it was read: TGTGCCAGCAGTTACATTGGCACCTCAGAA. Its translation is CASSYIGTSE. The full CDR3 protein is CASSYIGTSEAFF.

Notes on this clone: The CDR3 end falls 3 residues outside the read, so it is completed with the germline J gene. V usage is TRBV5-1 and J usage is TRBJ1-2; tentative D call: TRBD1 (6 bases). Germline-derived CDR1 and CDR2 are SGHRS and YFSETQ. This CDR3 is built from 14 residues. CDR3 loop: CASSLDSGSGDYTF. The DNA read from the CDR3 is TGCGCCAGCAGCTTGGATTCCGGTTCAGGGGAC. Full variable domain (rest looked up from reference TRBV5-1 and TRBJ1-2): KAGVTQTPRYLIKTRGQQVTLSCSPISGHRSVSWYQQTPGQGLQFLFEYFSETQRNKGNFPGRFSGRQFSNSRSEMNVSTLELGDSALYLCASSLDSGSGDYTFGSGTRLTVV.

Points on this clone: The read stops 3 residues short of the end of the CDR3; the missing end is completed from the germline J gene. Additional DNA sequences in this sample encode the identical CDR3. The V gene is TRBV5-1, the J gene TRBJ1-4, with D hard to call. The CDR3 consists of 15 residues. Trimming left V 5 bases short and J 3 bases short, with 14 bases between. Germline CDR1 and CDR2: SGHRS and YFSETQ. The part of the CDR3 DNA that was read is TGCGCCAGCAGTTTGTCGACAACTCCTAATGAAAAA. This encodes CASSLSTTPNEK. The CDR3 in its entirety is CASSLSTTPNEKLFF.

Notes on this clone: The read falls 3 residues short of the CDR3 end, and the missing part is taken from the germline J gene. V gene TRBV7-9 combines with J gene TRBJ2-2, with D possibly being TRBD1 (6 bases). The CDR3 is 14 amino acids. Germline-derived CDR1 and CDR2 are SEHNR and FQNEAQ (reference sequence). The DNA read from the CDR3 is TGTGCCAGCAGCTTACAAGGGGGTAATTCACCG. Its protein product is CASSLQGGNSP. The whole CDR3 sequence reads CASSLQGGNSPLFF.

The chain's CDR3 is CASSEADSPPTQGYTF. CDR3 bases read: TGTGCCAGCAGTGAAGCAGACAGCCCGCCGACCCAAGGC. The chain combines TRBV6-1 with TRBJ1-2; possible D gene TRBD1, 5 bases. The read halts 3 residues ahead of the CDR3 end, with the missing end drawn from the germline J gene. The germline gives CDR1 MNHNS, CDR2 SASEGT. The CDR3 has 16 residues.